The 31 T cell receptor beta chains below were found in one sample sequenced in a study of OX40 agonist ivuxolimab in advanced cancers. The protocol was immunoSEQ multiplex PCR, while the TCRdb copy is restricted to in-frame clones and leaves out a portion. Among 95,000 to 120,000 clones, approximately 90% were seen once, and the ten largest hold roughly 0.61%. The source was CD4+ or CD8+ T cells sorted from blood, collected in a trial of the OX40 agonist ivuxolimab. These receptors were collected from an adult with an advanced solid tumor such as melanoma, head and neck, liver or kidney cancer.

This sequence joins TRBV11-2 and TRBJ2-2; no definite D call. V was trimmed by 4 bases and J by 4 bases, leaving 16 bases between them. The CDR3 extends over 16 amino acids. Germline V gives CDR1 SGHAT, CDR2 FQNNGV. As DNA, the CDR3 is TGTGCCAGCAGCTCCTTCTCACTTTCGGGCACCGGGGAGCTGTTTTTT. It codes for CASSSFSLSGTGELFF.

This clone occurred once. V gene TRBV23-1 combines with J gene TRBJ2-2; D unclear. TRBV23-1 is an open reading frame whose function is uncertain. The ends were cut back, 0 bases at V and 6 bases at J, with 14 bases in the middle. CDR3 length: 16 residues. CDR3 coding DNA: TGCGCCAGCAGTCAATCTTGTCTTCTGGCACCCGGGGAGCTGTTTTTT. This translates into CASSQSCLLAPGELFF.

The chain combines TRBV29-1 with TRBJ2-1; 11 positions match TRBD2. This CDR3 spans 14 amino acids. The V and J ends lost 4 bases and 7 bases, in that order; junction bases with no gene match: 6. Germline V CDR1 and CDR2: SQVTM, ANQGSEA. CDR3 nucleotides: TGCAGCGTTGCACTAGCGGGAGTAGTAAATGAGCAGTTCTTC. Translation gives CSVALAGVVNEQFF.

The chain couples TRBV9 to TRBJ2-7, with TRBD1 matching 9 bases. From germline, CDR1 is SGDLS and CDR2 YYNGEE. J was trimmed by 4 bases and V by 3 bases; bases with no gene match: 11. This CDR3 has 16 residues. CDR3 in DNA: TGTGCCAGCAGCGAGGGGTTTGGGACAGGGTTGTACGAGCAGTACTTC. Protein: CASSEGFGTGLYEQYF.

This chain's CDR3 is CASSPRLGLAGAWEQYF. CDR3 sequence (DNA): TGTGCCAGCAGTCCTCGACTGGGACTAGCGGGGGCATGGGAGCAGTACTTC. The rearrangement uses TRBV27 and TRBJ2-7, with 14 positions matching TRBD2. Unmatched junction bases numbered 13, after V lost 5 bases and J lost 7 bases. Germline values: CDR1 MNHEY, CDR2 SMNVEV (reference sequence). CDR3 size: 17 residues.

This rearrangement joins TRBV11-2 to TRBJ1-1; possible D gene TRBD1, 6 bases. The germline CDR1 and CDR2 sequences are SGHAT and FQNNGV. The CDR3 extends over 15 amino acids. Trimming pared 2 bases from V and 10 bases from J, leaving 20 bases between. CDR3 bases: TGTGCCAGCAGCTTATATCCCTCGGGGGCCCTTCCAGCTTTCTTT. This gives the protein CASSLYPSGALPAFF.

The V call is TRBV18, the J call TRBJ1-6; a weak D match, TRBD1 (5 bases). Germline V gene data show CDR1 as KGHSH and CDR2 as LQKENI. The germline V and J ends were trimmed by 3 bases and 5 bases, with 14 bases remaining between them. The CDR3 is 16 amino acids. The CDR3 protein is CASSPSTAGNNSPLHF. Here the CDR3 DNA reads TGTGCCAGCTCACCCTCCACCGCAGGGAATAATTCACCCCTCCACTTT.

The chain uses TRBV18 and TRBJ2-2; no clear D gene. The germline gives CDR1 KGHSH, CDR2 LQKENI. Trimming shortened V by 1 base and J by 5 bases, and 11 bases separated the two germline ends. The length of the CDR3 is 15 residues. The CDR3 DNA reads TGTGCCAGCTCACCACGGTCCGCGGAGACCGGGGAGCTGTTTTTT. Protein product: CASSPRSAETGELFF. Full variable domain (missing parts from reference TRBV18 and TRBJ2-2): NAGVMQNPRHLVRRRGQEARLRCSPMKGHSHVYWYRQLPEEGLKFMVYLQKENIIDESGMPKERFSAEFPKEGPSILRIQQVVRGDSAAYFCASSPRSAETGELFFGEGSRLTVL.

V gene TRBV2 combines with J gene TRBJ2-1, with TRBD1 as a possible D gene (6 bases). Per germline, CDR1 SNHLY and CDR2 FYNNEI. The CDR3 sequence is 15 residues long. V lost 1 base, J lost 1 base, and 8 bases lay in between. In DNA form, the CDR3 reads TGTGCCAGCAGTGAAGAGACAGGTTCCTACAATGAGCAGTTCTTC. This translates into CASSEETGSYNEQFF.

The chain recombines TRBV18 with TRBJ2-7; unclear D gene. Germline CDR1 reads KGHSH; CDR2 reads LQKENI. The CDR3 is 14 residues long. V lost 2 bases and J 2 bases, leaving 10 bases between the germline ends. This CDR3 is CASSPTRPPYEQYF. The CDR3 DNA is TGTGCCAGCTCACCAACCCGCCCGCCCTACGAGCAGTACTTC. Full variable domain (rest looked up from reference TRBV18 and TRBJ2-7): NAGVMQNPRHLVRRRGQEARLRCSPMKGHSHVYWYRQLPEEGLKFMVYLQKENIIDESGMPKERFSAEFPKEGPSILRIQQVVRGDSAAYFCASSPTRPPYEQYFGPGTRLTVT.

The rearrangement uses TRBV7-6 and TRBJ2-3; 8 bases fit TRBD2. Germline V gene sequence: CDR1 SGHVS, CDR2 FNYEAQ. Trimming removed 4 bases from V and 3 bases from J; junction bases left unmatched: 12. CDR3 length: 17 residues. In DNA form, the CDR3 reads TGTGCCAGCAGCTCACGCGGGCGGGCTAGCGGGACAGATACGCAGTATTTT. It encodes CASSSRGRASGTDTQYF.

The chain links TRBV7-3 to TRBJ2-3, with D perhaps TRBD1 (6 bases). The CDR3 totals 14 residues. V was pared by 6 bases and J by 2 bases, with 12 bases between. From germline, CDR1 is SGHTA and CDR2 FQGTGA. CDR3 in amino acids: CASRVDSNTDTQYF. The CDR3 DNA reads as TGTGCCAGCAGGGTGGACAGCAACACAGATACGCAGTATTTT.

The chain has TRBV11-2 and TRBJ2-1; D not resolved. Trimming removed 3 bases from V and 8 bases from J, with 8 bases in between. The CDR3 contains 12 residues. Germline V CDR1 and CDR2: SGHAT, FQNNGV. CDR3 DNA sequence: TGTGCCAGCAGCTTGTCGCAATATGAGCAGTTCTTC. Translated, it gives CASSLSQYEQFF.

The chain has TRBV18 and TRBJ2-7, with 9 positions matching TRBD1. Germline CDR1 reads KGHSH; CDR2 reads LQKENI. The CDR3 runs to 15 residues. V was clipped by 3 bases and J by 2 bases; unmatched bases: 5. CDR3 protein: CASSPLRTGAYEQYF. CDR3 DNA: TGTGCCAGCTCACCCCTCCGGACAGGGGCCTACGAGCAGTACTTC.

This clone was detected only once. The sample has other DNA sequences that encode this CDR3 too. The chain employs TRBV2 and TRBJ2-3; D is unresolved. CDR1 and CDR2 from the germline V gene are SNHLY and FYNNEI. The CDR3 is made up of 11 amino acids. Trimming left V 2 bases short and J 5 bases short, with 2 bases between. Here the CDR3 reads CASSERDTQYF. CDR3 coding DNA: TGTGCCAGCAGTGAAAGAGATACGCAGTATTTT.

V gene TRBV19 combines with J gene TRBJ2-7; D gene unclear. The CDR3 is made up of 12 amino acids. V gave up 0 bases and J gave up 3 bases, with 3 bases separating them. CDR1 LNHDA and CDR2 SQIVND come from the germline V gene (reference sequence). CDR3 sequence (DNA): TGTGCCAGTAGTATAGAGGGCTACGAGCAGTACTTC. Translation: CASSIEGYEQYF.

The chain couples TRBV30 to TRBJ2-1; 15 bases align to TRBD2. Germline loops: CDR1 GTSNPN, CDR2 SVGIG (reference sequence). The CDR3 contains 20 residues. V trimming: 5 bases; J trimming: 0 bases; junction bases outside the gene matches: 14. CDR3 in DNA: TGTGCCTGGGCCTCCTCCCGCGGACTAGCGGGGGGGAGCTCCTACAATGAGCAGTTCTTC. Protein sequence: CAWASSRGLAGGSSYNEQFF.

The chain couples TRBV19 to TRBJ2-7; D not certain. The length of the CDR3 is 12 residues. Per germline, CDR1 LNHDA and CDR2 SQIVND (reference sequence). Between the trimmed V and J ends, which lost 2 bases and 6 bases, there was a span of 8 bases. CDR3: CASSIRGSEQYF. Here the CDR3 DNA reads TGTGCCAGTAGTATAAGAGGTTCCGAGCAGTACTTC.

The chain uses TRBV5-1 and TRBJ2-3, with D unresolved. The CDR3 extends over 14 amino acids. Germline V gene lookup returns CDR1 SGHRS and CDR2 YFSETQ. Trimming stripped 0 bases from V and 3 bases from J, with 8 bases between. The CDR3 protein is CASSLVYQTDTQYF. The CDR3 nucleotides read TGCGCCAGCAGCTTGGTGTACCAAACAGATACGCAGTATTTT. The variable domain in full, completed from reference TRBV5-1 and TRBJ2-3, reads KAGVTQTPRYLIKTRGQQVTLSCSPISGHRSVSWYQQTPGQGLQFLFEYFSETQRNKGNFPGRFSGRQFSNSRSEMNVSTLELGDSALYLCASSLVYQTDTQYFGPGTRLTVL.

V is TRBV9 and J is TRBJ1-3; D gene uncertain. CDR3 size: 15 residues. Between the trimmed V and J ends, which lost 0 bases and 2 bases, there was a span of 9 bases. The V gene's germline CDR1 is SGDLS and CDR2 YYNGEE. The CDR3 sequence is CASSVAGDTGNTIYF. In DNA form, the CDR3 reads TGTGCCAGCAGCGTAGCCGGGGATACTGGAAACACCATATATTTT. Combining the CDR3 with reference TRBV9 and TRBJ1-3 gives the whole variable domain DSGVTQTPKHLITATGQRVTLRCSPRSGDLSVYWYQQSLDQGLQFLIQYYNGEERAKGNILERFSAQQFPDLHSELNLSSLELGDSALYFCASSVAGDTGNTIYFGEGSWLTVV.

This chain joins TRBV2 and TRBJ1-2; a weak D match, TRBD1 (5 bases). Per the germline V gene, CDR1 is SNHLY and CDR2 is FYNNEI. The CDR3 covers 15 residues. V shed 3 bases and J shed 4 bases, with 15 bases lying between them. CDR3 sequence reads: CASSDSWTSSYGYTF. Written as DNA, the CDR3 is TGTGCCAGCAGTGATAGTTGGACATCATCCTATGGCTACACCTTC.

The chain links TRBV19 to TRBJ1-1; TRBD1 matches 7 bases. This CDR3 has 13 amino acids. The germline gives CDR1 LNHDA, CDR2 SQIVND (reference sequence). Losses at the gene ends were 4 bases for V and 5 bases for J; bases not matched to a gene: 4. The CDR3 DNA is TGTGCCAGTAGTACCGACAGGGTTACTGAAGCTTTCTTT. This encodes CASSTDRVTEAFF.

This chain connects TRBV9 to TRBJ1-1; 9 bases line up with TRBD1. Germline lookup yields CDR1 SGDLS and CDR2 YYNGEE. The CDR3 loop spans 16 amino acids. V lost 4 bases to trimming and J lost 1 base; unmatched junction nucleotides: 8. The CDR3 region has the DNA TGTGCCAGCAGCCAGACGGGACAGGGAACGAACACTGAAGCTTTCTTT. It encodes CASSQTGQGTNTEAFF.

The chain uses TRBV11-3 and TRBJ2-6, with D possibly matching TRBD2 (6 bases). The V gene lost 2 bases and the J gene lost 0 bases, with 11 bases spanning the gap. From germline, CDR1 is SGHNT and CDR2 YENEEA. This CDR3 comprises 17 residues. The CDR3: CASSLTGGFSGANVLTF. CDR3 in DNA: TGTGCCAGCAGCTTAACCGGGGGTTTCTCTGGGGCCAACGTCCTGACTTTC.

The chain employs TRBV6-5 and TRBJ2-7; the D gene is possibly TRBD2 (6 bases). The germline V and J ends were trimmed by 6 bases and 3 bases, with 12 bases remaining between them. CDR1 and CDR2 (germline): MNHEY, SVGAGI. This CDR3 has 13 amino acids. The CDR3 region is CASRDGTFYEQYF. The DNA of the CDR3 is TGTGCCAGCAGAGACGGGACTTTCTACGAGCAGTACTTC.

This chain joins TRBV21-1 and TRBJ1-5; the table's D call, TRBD1, has no DNA check behind it. TRBV21-1 is tagged as a pseudogene. CDR3 length: 17 amino acids. For the CDR3, the DNA is TGTGCCAGCAGCAACTTATGGGACAGGGGCCACAATCAGCCCCAGCATTTT. As protein: CASSNLWDRGHNQPQHF.

This clone was observed a handful of times. The chain combines TRBV30 with TRBJ1-5, with D possibly TRBD1 on 6 matching bases. This CDR3 contains 13 residues. Trimming stripped 0 bases from V and 7 bases from J, with 10 bases between. Germline CDR1 is GTSNPN and CDR2 is SVGIG (reference sequence). The CDR3 loop is CAWSVHREQPQHF. Written as DNA, the CDR3 is TGTGCCTGGAGTGTCCACAGGGAGCAGCCCCAGCATTTT.

The chain couples TRBV5-8 to TRBJ1-2; 9 bases fit TRBD1. J was trimmed by 7 bases and V by 1 base; bases with no gene match: 11. Germline V gene data show CDR1 as SGHTS and CDR2 as YDEGEE. This CDR3 is built from 16 residues. The CDR3, as DNA: TGTGCCAGCAGCTTGTGGGGGACAGGGACTAATTTTGGCTACACCTTC. Translation: CASSLWGTGTNFGYTF. Filled out from reference TRBV5-8 and TRBJ1-2, the complete variable domain reads EAGVTQSPTHLIKTRGQQATLRCSPISGHTSVYWYQQALGLGLQFLLWYDEGEERNRGNFPPRFSGRQFPNYSSELNVNALELEDSALYLCASSLWGTGTNFGYTFGSGTRLTVV.

This clone was counted a single time. This chain links TRBV6-5 with TRBJ1-3; no firm D call. V dropped 11 bases and J dropped 0 bases, with 11 bases sitting between them. Germline CDR1 MNHEY, CDR2 SVGAGI. The CDR3 runs to 13 residues. The CDR3 region is CAAGRNSGNTIYF. Written as DNA, the CDR3 is TGTGCCGCGGGCCGGAACTCTGGAAACACCATATATTTT.

The chain carries TRBV5-1 and TRBJ1-4; TRBD1 might be the D (5 bases). In germline, CDR1 is SGHRS, CDR2 YFSETQ. The CDR3 runs to 14 residues. Trimming stripped 4 bases from V and 8 bases from J, with 15 bases between. CDR3 sequence: CASSPTEKGEKLFF. The CDR3 nucleotides are TGCGCCAGCAGCCCTACAGAGAAGGGGGAAAAACTGTTTTTT.

This chain uses TRBV30 with TRBJ1-1, with TRBD1 identical over 8 bases. Trimming at V came to 7 bases and at J to 1 base, leaving 2 bases not matched to a gene. The CDR3 loop spans 12 amino acids. Germline V CDR1 and CDR2: GTSNPN, SVGIG (reference sequence). In DNA, the CDR3 is TGTGCCTCGGACAGGGAGAACACTGAAGCTTTCTTT. Encoded protein: CASDRENTEAFF.